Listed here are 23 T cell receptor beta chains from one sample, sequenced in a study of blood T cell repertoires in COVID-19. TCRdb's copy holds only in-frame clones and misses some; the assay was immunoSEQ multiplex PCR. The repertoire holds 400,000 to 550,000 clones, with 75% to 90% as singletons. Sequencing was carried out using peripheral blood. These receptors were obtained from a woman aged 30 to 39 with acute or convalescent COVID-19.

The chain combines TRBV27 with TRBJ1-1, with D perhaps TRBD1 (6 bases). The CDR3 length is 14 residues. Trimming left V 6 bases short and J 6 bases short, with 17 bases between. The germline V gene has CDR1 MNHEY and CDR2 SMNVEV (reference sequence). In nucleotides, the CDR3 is TGTGCCAGCAGCACCACAGGGCTGGTTCCTGAAGCTTTCTTT. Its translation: CASSTTGLVPEAFF.

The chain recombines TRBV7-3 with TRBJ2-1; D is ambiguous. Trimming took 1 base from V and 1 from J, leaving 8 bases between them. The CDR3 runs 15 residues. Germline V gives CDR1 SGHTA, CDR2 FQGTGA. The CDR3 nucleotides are TGTGCCAGCAGCTTAAACCCAGCGTCCTACAATGAGCAGTTCTTC. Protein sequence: CASSLNPASYNEQFF.

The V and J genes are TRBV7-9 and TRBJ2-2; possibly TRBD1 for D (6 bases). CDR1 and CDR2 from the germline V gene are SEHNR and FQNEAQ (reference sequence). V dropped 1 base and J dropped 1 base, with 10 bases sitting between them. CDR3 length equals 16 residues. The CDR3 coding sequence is TGTGCCAGCAGCTTAGGACCGGGACAGAACACCGGGGAGCTGTTTTTT. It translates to CASSLGPGQNTGELFF. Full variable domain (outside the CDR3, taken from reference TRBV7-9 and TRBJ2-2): DTGVSQNPRHKITKRGQNVTFRCDPISEHNRLYWYRQTLGQGPEFLTYFQNEAQLEKSRLLSDRFSAERPKGSFSTLEIQRTEQGDSAMYLCASSLGPGQNTGELFFGEGSRLTVL.

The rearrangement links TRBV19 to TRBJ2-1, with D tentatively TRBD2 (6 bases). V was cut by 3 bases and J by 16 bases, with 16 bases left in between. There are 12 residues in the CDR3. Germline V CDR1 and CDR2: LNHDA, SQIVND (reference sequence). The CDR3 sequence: CASSMEGSIYFF. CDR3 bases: TGTGCCAGTAGTATGGAGGGGTCTATTTACTTCTTC.

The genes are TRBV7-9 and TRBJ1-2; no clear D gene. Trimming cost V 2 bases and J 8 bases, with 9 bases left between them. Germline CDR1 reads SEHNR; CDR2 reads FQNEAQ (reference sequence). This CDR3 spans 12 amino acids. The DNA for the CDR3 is TGTGCCAGCAGCTTAAAGGAGGTGGGCTACACCTTC. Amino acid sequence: CASSLKEVGYTF.

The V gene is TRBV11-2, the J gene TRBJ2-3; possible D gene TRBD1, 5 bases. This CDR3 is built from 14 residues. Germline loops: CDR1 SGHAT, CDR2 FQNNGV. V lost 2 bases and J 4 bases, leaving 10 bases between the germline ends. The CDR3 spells CASSLRSGPDTQYF. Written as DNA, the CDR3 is TGTGCCAGCAGCTTAAGGTCAGGGCCAGATACGCAGTATTTT. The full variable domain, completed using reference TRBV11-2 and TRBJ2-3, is EAGVAQSPRYKIIEKRQSVAFWCNPISGHATLYWYQQILGQGPKLLIQFQNNGVVDDSQLPKDRFSAERLKGVDSTLKIQPAKLEDSAVYLCASSLRSGPDTQYFGPGTRLTVL.

The DNA of the CDR3 is TGTGCCAGCAGTTTAGGAGATCATGGCTACACCTTC. This sequence encodes CASSLGDHGYTF. The chain links TRBV28 to TRBJ1-2; D remains unclear. CDR3 length equals 12 residues. V lost 2 bases and J 6 bases, leaving 7 bases between the germline ends. CDR1 and CDR2 (germline): MDHEN, SYDVKM.

This chain's CDR3 is CASSDSISRADTQYF. CDR3 in DNA: TGTGCCAGCAGTGACTCGATTAGCCGGGCAGATACGCAGTATTTT. The V and J genes are TRBV6-4 and TRBJ2-3; D unclear. Trimming cost V 0 bases and J 4 bases, with 11 bases left between them. This CDR3 is built from 15 residues. Germline values: CDR1 MRHNA, CDR2 SNTAGT.

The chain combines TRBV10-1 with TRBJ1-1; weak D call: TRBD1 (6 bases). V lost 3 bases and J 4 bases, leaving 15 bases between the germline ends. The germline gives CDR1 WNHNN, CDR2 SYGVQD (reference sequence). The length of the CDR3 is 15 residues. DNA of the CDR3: TGCGCCAGCAGTGAATCCAACAGGGAACGCACTGAAGCTTTCTTT. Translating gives CASSESNRERTEAFF.

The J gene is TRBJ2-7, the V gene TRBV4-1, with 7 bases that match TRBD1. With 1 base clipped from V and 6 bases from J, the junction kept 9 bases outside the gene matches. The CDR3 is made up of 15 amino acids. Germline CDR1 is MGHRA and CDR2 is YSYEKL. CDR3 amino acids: CASSQGSGGWSEQYF. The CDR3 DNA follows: TGCGCCAGCAGCCAAGGGTCAGGGGGATGGTCCGAGCAGTACTTC.

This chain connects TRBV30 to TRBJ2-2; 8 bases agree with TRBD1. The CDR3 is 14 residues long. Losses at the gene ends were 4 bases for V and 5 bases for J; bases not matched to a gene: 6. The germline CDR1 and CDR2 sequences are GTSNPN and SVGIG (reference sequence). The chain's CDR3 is CAWTPTGATGELFF. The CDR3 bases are TGTGCCTGGACCCCGACAGGGGCAACCGGGGAGCTGTTTTTT.

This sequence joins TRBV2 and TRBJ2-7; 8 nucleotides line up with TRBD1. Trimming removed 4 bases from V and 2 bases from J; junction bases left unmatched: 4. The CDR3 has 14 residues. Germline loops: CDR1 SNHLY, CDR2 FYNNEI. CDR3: CASSAGQGPYEQYF. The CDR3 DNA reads TGTGCCAGCAGTGCCGGACAGGGTCCCTACGAGCAGTACTTC.

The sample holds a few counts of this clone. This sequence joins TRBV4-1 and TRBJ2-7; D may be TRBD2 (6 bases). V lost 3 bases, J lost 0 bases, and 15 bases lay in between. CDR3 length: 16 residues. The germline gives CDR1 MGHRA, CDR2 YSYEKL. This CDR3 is CASSHGGTAYSYEQYF. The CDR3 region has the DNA TGCGCCAGCAGCCACGGAGGGACGGCGTACTCCTACGAGCAGTACTTC.

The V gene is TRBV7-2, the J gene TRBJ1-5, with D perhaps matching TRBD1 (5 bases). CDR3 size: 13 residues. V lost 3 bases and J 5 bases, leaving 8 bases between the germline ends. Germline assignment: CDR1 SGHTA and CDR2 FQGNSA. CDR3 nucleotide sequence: TGTGCCAGCAGCTTCAGGGCACATCAGCCCCAGCATTTT. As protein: CASSFRAHQPQHF.

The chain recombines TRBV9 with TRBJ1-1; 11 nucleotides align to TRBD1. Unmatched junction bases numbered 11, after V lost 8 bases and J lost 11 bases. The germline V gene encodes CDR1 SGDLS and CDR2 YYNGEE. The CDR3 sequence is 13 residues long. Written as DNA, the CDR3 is TGTGCCAGTACATCCGGGACAGGGGGGCAGGCTTTCTTT. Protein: CASTSGTGGQAFF.

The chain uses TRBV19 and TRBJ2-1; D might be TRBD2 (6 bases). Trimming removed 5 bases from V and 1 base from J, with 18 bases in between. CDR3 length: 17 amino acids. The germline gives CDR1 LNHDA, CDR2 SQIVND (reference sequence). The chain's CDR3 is CASSRRDSGGSYNEQFF. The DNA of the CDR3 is TGTGCCAGTAGTCGAAGGGATAGCGGCGGATCCTACAATGAGCAGTTCTTC.

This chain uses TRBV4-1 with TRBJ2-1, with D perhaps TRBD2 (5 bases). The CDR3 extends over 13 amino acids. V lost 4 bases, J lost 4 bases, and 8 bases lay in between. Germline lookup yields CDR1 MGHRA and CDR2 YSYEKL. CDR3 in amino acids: CASSLGEYNEQFF. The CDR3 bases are TGCGCCAGCAGCCTGGGAGAATACAATGAGCAGTTCTTC.

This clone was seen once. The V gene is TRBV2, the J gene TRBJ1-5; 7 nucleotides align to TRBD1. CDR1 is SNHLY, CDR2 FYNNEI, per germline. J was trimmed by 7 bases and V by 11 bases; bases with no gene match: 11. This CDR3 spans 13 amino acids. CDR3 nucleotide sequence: TGTGCCGCCCAGAGTGGCAGGGGGCAGCCCCAGCATTTT. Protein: CAAQSGRGQPQHF.

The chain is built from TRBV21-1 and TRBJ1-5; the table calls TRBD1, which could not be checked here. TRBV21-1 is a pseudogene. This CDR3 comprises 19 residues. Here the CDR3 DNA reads TGTGCCAGCAGCCCCAGAATGGACAGGGGAGGGTCGTGGAATCAGCCCCAGCATTTT. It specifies CASSPRMDRGGSWNQPQHF.

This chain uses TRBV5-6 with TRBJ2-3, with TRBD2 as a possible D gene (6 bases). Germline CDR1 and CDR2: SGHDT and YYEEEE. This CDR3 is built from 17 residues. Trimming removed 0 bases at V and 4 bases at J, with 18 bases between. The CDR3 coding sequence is TGTGCCAGCAGCTTGGTTTTTCGGGGGACTTCGGCAGATACGCAGTATTTT. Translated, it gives CASSLVFRGTSADTQYF.

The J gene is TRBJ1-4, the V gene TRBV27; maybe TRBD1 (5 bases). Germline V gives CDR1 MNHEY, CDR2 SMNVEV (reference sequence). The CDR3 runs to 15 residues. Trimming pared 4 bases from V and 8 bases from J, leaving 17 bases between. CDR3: CASSSQAWGVEKLFF. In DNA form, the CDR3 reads TGTGCCAGCAGTTCCCAGGCCTGGGGGGTGGAAAAACTGTTTTTT.

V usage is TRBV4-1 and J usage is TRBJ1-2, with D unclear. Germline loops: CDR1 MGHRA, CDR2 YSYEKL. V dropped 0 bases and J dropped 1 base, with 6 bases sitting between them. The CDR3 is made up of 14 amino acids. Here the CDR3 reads CASSQDYGNYGYTF. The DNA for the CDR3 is TGCGCCAGCAGCCAAGACTACGGTAACTATGGCTACACCTTC.

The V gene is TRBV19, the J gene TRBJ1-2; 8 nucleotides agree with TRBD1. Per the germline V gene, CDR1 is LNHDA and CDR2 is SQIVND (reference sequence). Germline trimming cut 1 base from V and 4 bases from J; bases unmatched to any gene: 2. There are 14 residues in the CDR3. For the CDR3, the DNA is TGTGCCAGTAGTATAGGACAGGGGAGCTATGGCTACACCTTC. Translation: CASSIGQGSYGYTF.